This entry lists 20 T cell receptor beta chains sequenced from one sample in a study of shared clonotypes between healthy human individuals. Naive CD8 cells were CD45RO-negative, positively selected for CCR7, excluding terminally differentiated effector memory CD45RA+ cells. The assay was immunoSEQ multiplex PCR, and TCRdb's table has in-frame clones only and misses some. The repertoire holds about 800,000 clones, approximately 97% seen once, with less than 0.25% in the top ten. The sample comprised naive CD8+ T cells sorted from blood. The receptors originated from a man younger than 45 in good health.

The chain links TRBV27 to TRBJ2-5, with TRBD1 identical over 7 bases. Germline CDR1 and CDR2: MNHEY and SMNVEV (reference sequence). The J segment lost 5 bases and the V segment lost 8 bases, leaving 23 bases of the junction unmatched. The CDR3 extends over 18 amino acids. DNA of the CDR3: TGTGCCAGCGGAATAGCCGACGGGACATCAGAACAGGGGGAGACCCAGTACTTC. It specifies CASGIADGTSEQGETQYF.

The gene calls are TRBV15 and TRBJ2-1, with 11 bases lining up with TRBD2. Germline CDR1 LNHNV, CDR2 YYDKDF (reference sequence). V was clipped by 0 bases and J by 13 bases; unmatched bases: 11. CDR3 length: 16 residues. The CDR3 DNA follows: TGTGCCACCAGCAGAGATTTCGCTAGCGGGAGGTACTCCCAGTTCTTC. This encodes CATSRDFASGRYSQFF.

The chain carries TRBV7-9 and TRBJ2-7; 14 nucleotides match TRBD2. Unmatched junction bases numbered 14, after V lost 5 bases and J lost 5 bases. Per the germline V gene, CDR1 is SEHNR and CDR2 is FQNEAQ (reference sequence). The CDR3 totals 18 residues. The CDR3 nucleotides read TGTGCCAGCAGCCCTATAAAGGGGACTAGCGGGAGTTTCCACGAGCAGTACTTC. Residues: CASSPIKGTSGSFHEQYF. Drawing the rest from reference TRBV7-9 and TRBJ2-7, the complete variable domain is DTGVSQNPRHKITKRGQNVTFRCDPISEHNRLYWYRQTLGQGPEFLTYFQNEAQLEKSRLLSDRFSAERPKGSFSTLEIQRTEQGDSAMYLCASSPIKGTSGSFHEQYFGPGTRLTVT.

The chain has TRBV10-3 and TRBJ1-4, with TRBD1 matching 8 bases. Germline V gene lookup returns CDR1 ENHRY and CDR2 SYGVKD. This CDR3 has 13 amino acids. Trimming at V came to 6 bases and at J to 8 bases, leaving 5 bases not matched to a gene. The chain's CDR3 is CAISPDRGEKLFF. The DNA of the CDR3 is TGTGCCATCAGCCCCGACAGGGGAGAAAAACTGTTTTTT.

Regarding this clone: One junction end disagrees with the germline gene, perhaps due to a read error. The J gene is TRBJ1-5, the V gene TRBV6-1; 10 bases are shared with TRBD1. Germline loops: CDR1 MNHNS, CDR2 SASEGT. The CDR3 runs to 18 residues. For the CDR3, the DNA is TGTGCCAGCAGTGAATGGACAGGGGGGTCGCAGTCCGGTCAGTCCCAGCATTTT. Protein: CASSEWTGGSQSGQSQHF.

The V call is TRBV27, the J call TRBJ2-7; D might be TRBD2 (5 bases). This CDR3 contains 14 residues. V gave up 4 bases and J gave up 4 bases, with 14 bases separating them. Germline lookup yields CDR1 MNHEY and CDR2 SMNVEV (reference sequence). The CDR3 reads CASSSGMDIYEQYF. As DNA, the CDR3 is TGTGCCAGCAGTTCGGGGATGGATATATACGAGCAGTACTTC.

About this clone: The same CDR3 arises from other DNA sequences in this sample as well. The J gene is TRBJ2-1, the V gene TRBV7-9; 7 nucleotides agree with TRBD1. The CDR3 extends over 15 amino acids. With 5 bases clipped from V and 2 bases from J, the junction kept 6 bases outside the gene matches. CDR1 SEHNR and CDR2 FQNEAQ come from the germline V gene (reference sequence). CDR3 sequence: CASSHRDRPYNEQFF. Here the CDR3 DNA reads TGTGCCAGCAGCCACCGGGACAGACCCTACAATGAGCAGTTCTTC.

The rearrangement links TRBV2 to TRBJ1-2; D remains ambiguous. There are 10 residues in the CDR3. Trimming removed 7 bases at V and 8 bases at J, with 8 bases between. CDR1 is SNHLY, CDR2 FYNNEI, per germline. The CDR3 loop reads CASIRVGYTF. The CDR3 DNA is TGTGCCAGCATCCGGGTCGGCTACACCTTC.

V gene TRBV27 combines with J gene TRBJ2-1; unclear D gene. V lost 6 bases, J lost 8 bases, and 8 bases lay in between. The CDR3 has 11 amino acids. Germline V gene data show CDR1 as MNHEY and CDR2 as SMNVEV (reference sequence). The CDR3: CASSRGDEQFF. CDR3 DNA: TGTGCCAGCAGCCGCGGCGATGAGCAGTTCTTC.

The chain uses TRBV9 and TRBJ2-7, with a possible D match to TRBD2 (6 bases). Germline assignment: CDR1 SGDLS and CDR2 YYNGEE. The CDR3 sequence is 14 residues long. The germline V and J ends were trimmed by 4 bases and 3 bases, with 14 bases remaining between them. CDR3 sequence: CASSSGLTDYEQYF. CDR3 nucleotide sequence: TGTGCCAGCAGCTCGGGACTCACGGACTACGAGCAGTACTTC. Drawing the rest from reference TRBV9 and TRBJ2-7, the complete variable domain is DSGVTQTPKHLITATGQRVTLRCSPRSGDLSVYWYQQSLDQGLQFLIQYYNGEERAKGNILERFSAQQFPDLHSELNLSSLELGDSALYFCASSSGLTDYEQYFGPGTRLTVT.

The chain combines TRBV29-1 with TRBJ2-7; D not resolved. The CDR3 is 13 amino acids. Germline V gene data show CDR1 as SQVTM and CDR2 as ANQGSEA. V lost 3 bases to trimming and J lost 4 bases, with 13 bases between them. The CDR3 region has the DNA TGCAGCGTTGAGATCGGACGGAAATACGAGCAGTACTTC. This codes for CSVEIGRKYEQYF.

The chain couples TRBV28 to TRBJ2-3, with D possibly TRBD2 on 6 matching bases. Germline V lookup: CDR1 MDHEN, CDR2 SYDVKM. The length of the CDR3 is 17 residues. Trimming cost V 5 bases and J 3 bases, with 21 bases left between them. The CDR3 region has the DNA TGTGCCAGCAGTCAGTGGGACGGGAGTAAATGGACAGATACGCAGTATTTT. As protein: CASSQWDGSKWTDTQYF.

The rearrangement links TRBV13 to TRBJ2-5; maybe TRBD2 (6 bases). From germline, CDR1 is PRHDT and CDR2 FYEKMQ (reference sequence). CDR3 length: 13 residues. With 2 bases removed from V and 4 bases from J, the gap between germline ends came to 8 bases. This chain's CDR3 is CASSLQAGETQYF. The DNA of the CDR3 is TGTGCCAGCAGCTTACAAGCGGGAGAGACCCAGTACTTC.

J is TRBJ1-2 and V is TRBV28, with 10 bases fitting TRBD1. J gave up 4 bases and V 6 bases, and 5 bases lay outside the gene matches. The CDR3 loop spans 14 amino acids. Per the germline V gene, CDR1 is MDHEN and CDR2 is SYDVKM. The CDR3 reads CASSTRTGGYGYTF. DNA of the CDR3: TGTGCCAGCAGCACACGGACAGGGGGCTATGGCTACACCTTC.

The CDR3 loop is CAAIFWLSSYEQYF. The CDR3 DNA is TGTGCCGCGATTTTCTGGTTGAGCTCCTACGAGCAGTACTTC. The V call is TRBV30, the J call TRBJ2-7; no clear D gene. This CDR3 region has 14 residues. The germline V and J ends were trimmed by 8 bases and 0 bases, with 17 bases remaining between them. From germline, CDR1 is GTSNPN and CDR2 SVGIG (reference sequence).

A word on this clone: The sample has other DNA sequences that encode this CDR3 too. The chain carries TRBV27 and TRBJ2-7, with 8 nucleotides matching TRBD2. The CDR3 has 13 amino acids. Trimming took 10 bases from V and 0 from J; bases not matched to a gene: 5. CDR1 is MNHEY, CDR2 SMNVEV, per germline (reference sequence). In DNA, the CDR3 is TGTGCCACTTCGAGCGGGAGCTCCTACGAGCAGTACTTC. Amino acids: CATSSGSSYEQYF.

The chain recombines TRBV19 with TRBJ1-1, with unresolved D. Looked up from germline, CDR1 is LNHDA and CDR2 is SQIVND (reference sequence). This CDR3 is 13 amino acids long. Trimming cost V 3 bases and J 4 bases, with 9 bases left between them. CDR3 loop: CASSIRGSTEAFF. As DNA, the CDR3 is TGTGCCAGTAGTATTAGAGGGAGCACTGAAGCTTTCTTT. Looking up the rest from reference TRBV19 and TRBJ1-1 gives the full variable domain: DGGITQSPKYLFRKEGQNVTLSCEQNLNHDAMYWYRQDPGQGLRLIYYSQIVNDFQKGDIAEGYSVSREKKESFPLTVTSAQKNPTAFYLCASSIRGSTEAFFGQGTRLTVV.

A word on this clone: A read error may produce the germline difference seen at one junction end. J is TRBJ1-5 and V is TRBV7-7, with TRBD1 identical over 10 bases. In germline, CDR1 is SSHAT, CDR2 FNYEAQ (reference sequence). The CDR3 contains 17 residues. The DNA of the CDR3 is TGTGCTAGCAGCCGGCGGGGACAGGGGTGTCGCAATCAGCCCCAGCATTTT. Its translation is CASSRRGQGCRNQPQHF.

The chain joins TRBV28 to TRBJ2-2, with a possible D match to TRBD1 (5 bases). The CDR3 has 16 residues. Deletions cut 2 bases from V and 4 bases from J, with 14 bases between. Germline assignment: CDR1 MDHEN and CDR2 SYDVKM. This chain's CDR3 is CASSLSSGSPTGELFF. The CDR3, as DNA: TGTGCCAGCAGTTTAAGTTCAGGGTCCCCCACCGGGGAGCTGTTTTTT.

The chain is built from TRBV7-9 and TRBJ1-5; no definite D call. This CDR3 comprises 12 residues. V was clipped by 5 bases and J by 9 bases, with 11 bases between them. Germline-derived CDR1 and CDR2 are SEHNR and FQNEAQ (reference sequence). The chain's CDR3 is CASSPADWPQHF. The CDR3 DNA follows: TGTGCCAGCAGCCCTGCGGATTGGCCCCAGCATTTT. The full variable domain, its missing parts supplied by reference TRBV7-9 and TRBJ1-5, is DTGVSQNPRHKITKRGQNVTFRCDPISEHNRLYWYRQTLGQGPEFLTYFQNEAQLEKSRLLSDRFSAERPKGSFSTLEIQRTEQGDSAMYLCASSPADWPQHFGDGTRLSIL.